A selection of T cell receptor beta chains follows, all from one sample in a study of early T cells in non-severe SARS-CoV-2 infection. TCRdb called the 5' RACE reads again in MiXCR, with one record for every CDR3 protein. This sample yields about 64,000 distinct CDR3 sequences, of which under 15% are seen a single time; roughly 4.2% belongs to the top ten. The sample was whole blood. These receptors were taken from an adult who was a healthcare worker with PCR-confirmed SARS-CoV-2 infection or an uninfected control (not recorded which). CDR3s leave out the opening cysteine and the closing phenylalanine or tryptophan. Each record gives: V gene, J gene, CDR3 length, CDR3 protein.

V gene: TRBV7-2; J gene: TRBJ1-6; CDR3 length: 13; CDR3 protein: ASSGPPPYNSPLH
V gene: TRBV29-1; J gene: TRBJ2-2; CDR3 length: 11; CDR3 protein: PLQGISTGELF
V gene: TRBV15; J gene: TRBJ2-3; CDR3 length: 12; CDR3 protein: ATSRSDRRGTQY
V gene: TRBV12-5; J gene: TRBJ2-3; CDR3 length: 12; CDR3 protein: ASGLGRESDTQY
V gene: TRBV9; J gene: TRBJ2-5; CDR3 length: 14; CDR3 protein: ASSVEGSGSKETQY
V gene: TRBV12-3/TRBV12-4; J gene: TRBJ1-3; CDR3 length: 14; CDR3 protein: ASSDTGRLSGNTIY
V gene: TRBV7-9; J gene: TRBJ2-7; CDR3 length: 10; CDR3 protein: ASSLGYGRQY
V gene: TRBV7-3; J gene: TRBJ2-3; CDR3 length: 11; CDR3 protein: ASRRTGVDTQY
V gene: TRBV7-2; J gene: TRBJ1-3; CDR3 length: 13; CDR3 protein: ASSLGGPQENTIY
V gene: TRBV11-2; J gene: TRBJ2-2; CDR3 length: 13; CDR3 protein: ASSRGQVISRELF
V gene: TRBV7-9; J gene: TRBJ1-1; CDR3 length: 12; CDR3 protein: ASSSQGRGTEAF
V gene: TRBV14; J gene: TRBJ2-7; CDR3 length: 12; CDR3 protein: ASSSTTGSYEQY
V gene: TRBV6-1; J gene: TRBJ2-2; CDR3 length: 11; CDR3 protein: ASMRANTGELF
V gene: TRBV11-2; J gene: TRBJ1-1; CDR3 length: 12; CDR3 protein: ASSLGGKNTEAF
V gene: TRBV5-5; J gene: TRBJ1-2; CDR3 length: 13; CDR3 protein: ASSLMSTVFYGYT
V gene: TRBV27; J gene: TRBJ2-3; CDR3 length: 12; CDR3 protein: ASRQGAGTDTQY
V gene: TRBV5-1; J gene: TRBJ1-5; CDR3 length: 13; CDR3 protein: ASSLDLGGNQPQH
V gene: TRBV3-1; J gene: TRBJ2-4; CDR3 length: 14; CDR3 protein: ASSQDRDFPKNIQY
V gene: TRBV7-9; J gene: TRBJ1-2; CDR3 length: 7; CDR3 protein: ASSSGGF
V gene: TRBV12-3/TRBV12-4; J gene: TRBJ2-5; CDR3 length: 10; CDR3 protein: ASSPGEETQY
V gene: TRBV29-1; J gene: TRBJ2-1; CDR3 length: 14; CDR3 protein: SVEDPRGDVYNEQF
V gene: TRBV7-6; J gene: TRBJ2-7; CDR3 length: 13; CDR3 protein: ASSPGGGGTTEQY
V gene: TRBV5-5; J gene: TRBJ1-1; CDR3 length: 14; CDR3 protein: ASSLTVGSMNTEAF
V gene: TRBV6-6; J gene: TRBJ2-1; CDR3 length: 13; CDR3 protein: ASSPGQGEKDEQF
V gene: TRBV3-1; J gene: TRBJ2-2; CDR3 length: 13; CDR3 protein: ASSPNRAGTGELF
V gene: TRBV5-6; J gene: TRBJ1-5; CDR3 length: 11; CDR3 protein: ASSLGQVLAQH
V gene: TRBV12-5; J gene: TRBJ1-1; CDR3 length: 11; CDR3 protein: ASGIQGGTEAF
V gene: TRBV6-5; J gene: TRBJ2-2; CDR3 length: 14; CDR3 protein: ASSPPRAGFAGELF
V gene: TRBV5-4; J gene: TRBJ2-7; CDR3 length: 15; CDR3 protein: ASSSVEGGPLAYEQY
V gene: TRBV11-2; J gene: TRBJ1-2; CDR3 length: 10; CDR3 protein: ASSLTFFGYT
V gene: TRBV9; J gene: TRBJ1-1; CDR3 length: 12; CDR3 protein: ASSVGQGNTEAF
V gene: TRBV12-5; J gene: TRBJ1-1; CDR3 length: 12; CDR3 protein: ASGLVKTNTEAF
V gene: TRBV11-2; J gene: TRBJ1-2; CDR3 length: 11; CDR3 protein: ASRGTGAYGYT
V gene: TRBV5-1; J gene: TRBJ2-2; CDR3 length: 12; CDR3 protein: ASSEGQHTGELF
V gene: TRBV12-3/TRBV12-4; J gene: TRBJ1-2; CDR3 length: 11; CDR3 protein: ASSFGPFGGYT
V gene: TRBV3-1; J gene: TRBJ1-1; CDR3 length: 11; CDR3 protein: ASSRETGSEAF
V gene: TRBV2; J gene: TRBJ2-3; CDR3 length: 11; CDR3 protein: ATGVLSTDTQY
V gene: TRBV21-1; J gene: TRBJ2-7; CDR3 length: 12; CDR3 protein: ASITGTSSYEQY
V gene: TRBV18; J gene: TRBJ2-2; CDR3 length: 13; CDR3 protein: ASSPGSGNTGELF
V gene: TRBV13; J gene: TRBJ1-6; CDR3 length: 13; CDR3 protein: ASSLAQGWNSPLH
V gene: TRBV3-1; J gene: TRBJ2-1; CDR3 length: 15; CDR3 protein: ASSQEGRGTSYNEQF
V gene: TRBV12-3/TRBV12-4; J gene: TRBJ2-1; CDR3 length: 13; CDR3 protein: ASSRGTGVSNEQF
V gene: TRBV20-1; J gene: TRBJ2-3; CDR3 length: 12; CDR3 protein: SARQTIGTDTQY
V gene: TRBV7-8; J gene: TRBJ2-7; CDR3 length: 15; CDR3 protein: ASSPRAPGQGINEQY
V gene: TRBV6-6; J gene: TRBJ1-2; CDR3 length: 12; CDR3 protein: ASSHRDQLYGYT
V gene: TRBV3-1; J gene: TRBJ2-6; CDR3 length: 14; CDR3 protein: ASSQDRLSGANVLT
V gene: TRBV29-1; J gene: TRBJ2-7; CDR3 length: 11; CDR3 protein: SVEDLGGREQY
V gene: TRBV29-1; J gene: TRBJ2-7; CDR3 length: 10; CDR3 protein: SVDAGANEQY